The 4 T cell receptor beta chains below come from one sample, sequenced in a study of blood T cell repertoires in COVID-19. Method: immunoSEQ multiplex PCR; TCRdb's copy keeps in-frame clones and lacks some. The repertoire includes approximately 90,000 clones, roughly 90% of them detected once, and 5.2% sits in the top ten. Specimen: peripheral blood. The origin of the receptors is a man aged 60 to 69 with COVID-19, enrolled during active disease.

The chain links TRBV12-3 or TRBV12-4 to TRBJ1-1; no reliable D call. The V and J ends lost 8 bases and 1 base respectively, with 8 bases between them. The CDR3 has 12 residues. CDR3: CASSTSNTEAFF. The CDR3 region has the DNA TGTGCCAGCTCGACTTCGAACACTGAAGCTTTCTTT.

The gene calls are TRBV2 and TRBJ2-5; 11 nucleotides agree with TRBD2. Germline V lookup: CDR1 SNHLY, CDR2 FYNNEI. The CDR3 spans 15 residues. J gave up 5 bases and V 6 bases, and 8 bases lay outside the gene matches. This CDR3 is CASSVAGGQGETQYF. For the CDR3, the DNA is TGTGCCAGCAGCGTAGCGGGAGGGCAGGGGGAGACCCAGTACTTC.

In this sample, this clone turned up a few times. This rearrangement joins TRBV5-1 to TRBJ1-1; D is perhaps TRBD1 (5 bases). Trimming removed 0 bases at V and 1 base at J, with 10 bases between. Germline CDR1 SGHRS, CDR2 YFSETQ. The CDR3 length is 15 residues. The CDR3 protein is CASSLEAGRNTEAFF. CDR3 nucleotides: TGCGCCAGCAGCTTGGAGGCAGGGCGGAACACTGAAGCTTTCTTT.

The CDR3 sequence is CASSRGDSSYEQYF. The CDR3 region has the DNA TGTGCCAGCTCACGGGGGGACAGCTCCTACGAGCAGTACTTC. V and J are TRBV18 and TRBJ2-7, with a possible D match to TRBD1 (7 bases). Between the trimmed V and J ends, which lost 4 bases and 0 bases, there was a span of 10 bases. The CDR3 has 14 residues. Germline assignment: CDR1 KGHSH and CDR2 LQKENI.